This T cell receptor (beta chain) was obtained from a study of T cell responses to AZD1222 COVID-19 vaccine. Study results and caveats: Vaccine-associated CD4 TCRs spanned spike, dominant at 160-218 and 743-854. As reported, nearly half of all spike-specific TCRs target variant regions that are unmutated.

To note about this clone: Antigen unknown.

Method: immunoSEQ multiplex PCR; TCRdb's copy keeps in-frame clones and lacks some. The sample lists roughly 70,000 clones; roughly nine tenths were seen once. CDR3 length: 19 amino acids. V usage is TRBV21-1 and J usage is TRBJ2-7; the table's D call TRBD1 went unverified against the DNA. TRBV21-1 is recorded as a pseudogene. The origin of this receptor is an adult in good health. The specimen comprised peripheral blood, sampled on day 0 of AZD1222 vaccination. The CDR3, as DNA: TGTGCCAGCAGCAAAGCGCGGGACAGGGGGCGACTGAGCTCCTACGAGCAGTACTTC. Translating it yields CASSKARDRGRLSSYEQYF.